The 22 T cell receptor beta chains below come from one sample, sequenced in a study of shared clonotypes between healthy human individuals (TCRdb year 2020). CD8 naive samples consisted of CD45RO-negative cells that were positively selected for CCR7, yielding a CD45RA+CCR7+ population without TemRA cells. Library preparation was by the immunoSEQ multiplex PCR assay. This is the immuneACCESS table as TCRdb keeps it, with only in-frame sequences that have V and J called. A part of the clones is gone; compared with another copy, unresolved V genes explain less than half, and the rest is unexplained. A total of roughly 2 million clones appear in this sample, about 95% of them only once. The ten largest clones represent around 1.1% of the sample. Sequencing was done on a sample of naive CD8+ T cells sorted from blood. The label giving this sample's cell subset or site can be read as: CD45RA+CCR7+. Receptors were obtained from a man aged 18 to 29 in good health.

This clone was picked up a small number of times. The genes are TRBV30 and TRBJ1-1; no reliable D call. This CDR3 comprises 12 residues. Germline CDR1 and CDR2: GTSNPN and SVGIG (reference sequence). V was trimmed by 3 bases and J by 6 bases, leaving 11 bases between them. CDR3 protein: CAWRPSWSEAFF. CDR3 in DNA: TGTGCCTGGAGACCTTCCTGGTCTGAAGCTTTCTTT.

Remarks on this clone: Other DNA sequences from this sample encode an identical CDR3 as well. The rearrangement links TRBV27 to TRBJ2-7; 7 bases are a match to TRBD2. The J segment lost 2 bases and the V segment lost 3 bases, leaving 7 bases of the junction unmatched. CDR3 length: 15 amino acids. Germline CDR1 MNHEY, CDR2 SMNVEV (reference sequence). CDR3: CASSLGGGETYEQYF. The DNA of the CDR3 is TGTGCCAGCAGTTTGGGCGGGGGTGAGACCTACGAGCAGTACTTC.

The chain couples TRBV7-9 to TRBJ2-1, with TRBD2 matching over 8 bases. CDR3 size: 14 residues. CDR1 SEHNR and CDR2 FQNEAQ come from the germline V gene (reference sequence). V shed 4 bases and J 7 bases; nucleotides not matched to a gene: 6. The CDR3 bases are TGTGCCAGCAGCTCCGGGAGGGGATCTAATGAGCAGTTCTTC. Translated: CASSSGRGSNEQFF.

This chain connects TRBV6-6 to TRBJ2-7; 7 positions agree with TRBD1. The V and J ends lost 5 bases and 3 bases, in that order; junction bases with no gene match: 4. The CDR3 length is 13 residues. Germline-derived CDR1 and CDR2 are MNHNY and SVGAGI (reference sequence). In nucleotides, the CDR3 is TGTGCCAGCAGTGGGACAGTGGGCTACGAGCAGTACTTC. It codes for CASSGTVGYEQYF.

The CDR3 region is CASSTLLIGTGTQFSYEQYF. The CDR3 DNA sequence: TGTGCCAGCAGTACACTTCTCATCGGGACAGGTACCCAATTCTCCTACGAGCAGTACTTC. The chain is built from TRBV27 and TRBJ2-7; 8 bases fit TRBD1. After removal of 5 bases from V and 0 bases from J, the junction contained 21 bases not matched to a gene. CDR1 and CDR2 (germline): MNHEY, SMNVEV (reference sequence). The CDR3 extends over 20 amino acids.

The V gene is TRBV10-2, the J gene TRBJ2-5; D may match TRBD1 or TRBD2 (5 bases each). The ends were cut back, 7 bases at V and 5 bases at J, with 11 bases in the middle. Looked up from germline, CDR1 is WSHSY and CDR2 is SAAADI. The CDR3 runs 12 residues. The CDR3 here is CASTGTSETQYF. CDR3 nucleotides: TGCGCCAGCACCGGGACCTCGGAGACCCAGTACTTC.

The rearrangement uses TRBV7-8 and TRBJ1-1, with TRBD1 as a possible D gene (5 bases). This CDR3 has 13 residues. V was pared by 4 bases and J by 8 bases, with 14 bases between. CDR1 is SGHVS, CDR2 FQNEAQ, per germline. CDR3 residues: CASSSPGLVEAFF. CDR3 DNA sequence: TGTGCCAGCAGCTCTCCGGGACTGGTCGAAGCTTTCTTT.

Only a few counts were recorded for this clone. Different DNA sequences within this sample yield the same CDR3. The chain links TRBV9 to TRBJ1-1; D gene ambiguous. The germline gives CDR1 SGDLS, CDR2 YYNGEE. Trimming took off 0 bases at V and 5 bases at J, with 5 bases between the two ends. The CDR3 consists of 12 residues. The CDR3, as DNA: TGTGCCAGCAGCGTAGCGGGGACTGAAGCTTTCTTT. Encoded protein: CASSVAGTEAFF.

This rearrangement joins TRBV10-2 to TRBJ2-3, with 8 bases aligning to TRBD2. The CDR3 is 12 amino acids. J was trimmed by 5 bases and V by 7 bases; bases with no gene match: 2. The germline gives CDR1 WSHSY, CDR2 SAAADI. The CDR3 sequence: CASTLAGDTQYF. Written as DNA, the CDR3 is TGCGCCAGCACCCTAGCGGGAGATACGCAGTATTTT.

This clone was picked up one time. This sequence joins TRBV4-1 and TRBJ2-7; a weak D match, TRBD1 (5 bases). CDR3 length: 16 residues. CDR1 is MGHRA and CDR2 is YSYEKL in the germline V gene. The V end lost 0 bases, the J end lost 4 bases, and 16 bases lay between the germline ends. The DNA for the CDR3 is TGCGCCAGCAGCCAAGAGTCTTTAGGGGCCCAGTACGAGCAGTACTTC. It translates to CASSQESLGAQYEQYF.

The chain carries TRBV5-1 and TRBJ2-7; D is unresolved. The V and J ends lost 2 bases and 1 base respectively, with 7 bases between them. Looked up from germline, CDR1 is SGHRS and CDR2 is YFSETQ. The CDR3 loop spans 13 amino acids. The CDR3 DNA reads TGCGCCAGCAGCTTCGAGCCGTCCTACGAGCAGTACTTC. It translates to CASSFEPSYEQYF.

V gene TRBV5-8 combines with J gene TRBJ2-1, with 9 bases lining up with TRBD1. The length of the CDR3 is 15 residues. CDR1 and CDR2 from the germline V gene are SGHTS and YDEGEE. V dropped 6 bases and J dropped 2; count of bases not matched to a gene: 6. The CDR3 loop is CASNPQGAAYNEQFF. CDR3 DNA: TGTGCCAGCAACCCACAGGGGGCGGCCTACAATGAGCAGTTCTTC.

About this clone itself: The sample contains more than one DNA sequence encoding this CDR3. This chain connects TRBV9 to TRBJ1-1, with D possibly being TRBD1 (5 bases). Germline assignment: CDR1 SGDLS and CDR2 YYNGEE. The CDR3 extends over 14 amino acids. Trimming cost V 0 bases and J 0 bases, with 6 bases left between them. The CDR3 region has the DNA TGTGCCAGCAGCGTAGGACAGCTGAACACTGAAGCTTTCTTT. Amino acid sequence: CASSVGQLNTEAFF. The full variable domain, completed using reference TRBV9 and TRBJ1-1, is DSGVTQTPKHLITATGQRVTLRCSPRSGDLSVYWYQQSLDQGLQFLIQYYNGEERAKGNILERFSAQQFPDLHSELNLSSLELGDSALYFCASSVGQLNTEAFFGQGTRLTVV.

A single count supports this clone. The rearrangement uses TRBV29-1 and TRBJ2-7; 9 bases match TRBD2. V lost 0 bases to trimming and J lost 3 bases; unmatched junction nucleotides: 6. The germline V gene encodes CDR1 SQVTM and CDR2 ANQGSEA. CDR3 length: 15 amino acids. CDR3 in amino acids: CSVEDRGTSSYEQYF. CDR3 DNA sequence: TGCAGCGTTGAAGATAGGGGGACTAGCAGCTACGAGCAGTACTTC.

The CDR3 DNA reads as TGTGCCAGCAGCTTGATACGAGCGGGAGCGGCCTACGAGCAGTACTTC. Protein sequence: CASSLIRAGAAYEQYF. This chain joins TRBV5-6 and TRBJ2-7, with TRBD2 matching over 8 bases. This CDR3 region has 16 residues. The V gene end was trimmed by 1 base and the J gene end by 2 bases; junction bases not matched to a gene: 8. Germline values: CDR1 SGHDT, CDR2 YYEEEE.

A remark on this clone: Other DNA sequences in this specimen translate into the identical CDR3. This chain uses TRBV5-6 with TRBJ2-7; 9 nucleotides align to TRBD2. After removal of 4 bases from V and 4 bases from J, the junction contained 6 bases not matched to a gene. Germline CDR1 is SGHDT and CDR2 is YYEEEE. The CDR3 is 14 amino acids. The CDR3 DNA is TGTGCCAGCAGCACGGGACTAGCTAGGTACGAGCAGTACTTC. Protein product: CASSTGLARYEQYF.

This chain links TRBV5-1 with TRBJ2-7; D possibly corresponds to TRBD1 (6 bases). In germline, CDR1 is SGHRS, CDR2 YFSETQ. Trimming removed 3 bases from V and 3 bases from J, with 13 bases in between. The CDR3 runs 14 residues. CDR3 residues: CASSWTERSYEQYF. The CDR3 DNA sequence: TGCGCCAGCAGCTGGACAGAGAGAAGCTACGAGCAGTACTTC.

The chain is built from TRBV5-4 and TRBJ1-2; D remains ambiguous. V lost 2 bases and J lost 1, with 9 bases in between. CDR1 and CDR2 from the germline V gene are SGHNT and YYREEE (reference sequence). The CDR3 has 14 amino acids. Written as DNA, the CDR3 is TGTGCCAGCAGCTTCCCCGGGGTTAACTATGGCTACACCTTC. This translates into CASSFPGVNYGYTF.

This chain joins TRBV7-9 and TRBJ2-3, with D uncertain. The CDR3 is 15 amino acids. V was shortened by 3 bases and J by 0 bases, with 10 bases between the two germline ends. Germline CDR1 SEHNR, CDR2 FQNEAQ (reference sequence). The CDR3 sequence: CASSFPGPSTDTQYF. CDR3 in DNA: TGTGCCAGCAGCTTCCCTGGGCCGAGCACAGATACGCAGTATTTT.

The V call is TRBV7-9, the J call TRBJ2-7; possibly TRBD1 for D (5 bases). The CDR3 is made up of 15 amino acids. Looked up from germline, CDR1 is SEHNR and CDR2 is FQNEAQ (reference sequence). V lost 7 bases, J lost 2 bases, and 18 bases lay in between. The CDR3 DNA reads as TGTGCCAGCATCCTCACTGACAGACTTACCTACGAGCAGTACTTC. Protein: CASILTDRLTYEQYF.

The chain joins TRBV12-5 to TRBJ2-3, with a tentative D call TRBD1 (6 bases). The V gene lost 1 base and the J gene lost 2 bases, with 13 bases spanning the gap. The length of the CDR3 is 16 residues. Germline values: CDR1 LGHNT, CDR2 FRNRAP. CDR3 sequence: CASGLGQVSDTDTQYF. The CDR3 bases are TGTGCTAGTGGTTTGGGACAGGTTAGCGACACAGATACGCAGTATTTT.

This rearrangement joins TRBV4-1 to TRBJ1-3; D perhaps matches TRBD1 (6 bases). The CDR3 extends over 17 amino acids. The V and J ends lost 3 bases and 0 bases respectively, with 15 bases between them. Germline assignment: CDR1 MGHRA and CDR2 YSYEKL. The CDR3 nucleotides read TGCGCCAGCAGCCATATACAGGGCCCGAGCTCTGGAAACACCATATATTTT. It is translated as CASSHIQGPSSGNTIYF.